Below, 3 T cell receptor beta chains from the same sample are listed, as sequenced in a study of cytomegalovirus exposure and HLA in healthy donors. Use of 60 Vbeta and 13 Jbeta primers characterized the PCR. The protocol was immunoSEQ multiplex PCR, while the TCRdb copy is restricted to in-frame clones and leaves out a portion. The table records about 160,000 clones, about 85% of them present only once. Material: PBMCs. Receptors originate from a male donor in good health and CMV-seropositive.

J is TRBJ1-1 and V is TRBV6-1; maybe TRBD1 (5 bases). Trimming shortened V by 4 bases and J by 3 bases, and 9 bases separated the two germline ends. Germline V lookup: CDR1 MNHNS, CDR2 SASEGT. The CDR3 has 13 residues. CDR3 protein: CASSVQVDTEAFF. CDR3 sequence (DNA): TGTGCCAGCAGTGTACAGGTTGACACTGAAGCTTTCTTT.

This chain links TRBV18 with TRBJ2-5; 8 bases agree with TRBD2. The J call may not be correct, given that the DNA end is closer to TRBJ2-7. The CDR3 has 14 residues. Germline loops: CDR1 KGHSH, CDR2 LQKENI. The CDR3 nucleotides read TGTGCCAGCTCATCGAGCGGGAGCGGCTACGAGCAGTACTTC. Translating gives CASSSSGSGYEQYF.

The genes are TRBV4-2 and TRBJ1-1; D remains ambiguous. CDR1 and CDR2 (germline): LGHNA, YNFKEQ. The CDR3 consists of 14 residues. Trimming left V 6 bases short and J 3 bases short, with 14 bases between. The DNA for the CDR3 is TGTGCCAGCAGTCCTTTCCCACGGGACACTGAAGCTTTCTTT. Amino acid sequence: CASSPFPRDTEAFF.